One and the same sample provided the 27 T cell receptor beta chains below, sequenced in a study of siplizumab effects on memory and regulatory T cells. Their antigens remain unidentified. Profiling relied on immunoSEQ multiplex PCR, and the TCRdb table lists in-frame clones only, not all of them. The sample lists about 10,000 clones; around 40% were seen once. The mixed lymphocyte reaction cells were held in coculture (37°C) for around six days. The sequenced sample consisted of CFSE-low (dividing) CD8+ T cells sorted from an allogeneic mixed lymphocyte reaction. The receptors here all came from a human donor in good health; the cells came from an allogeneic mixed lymphocyte reaction.

The CDR3 here is CSVEETGGTYEQYF. Here the CDR3 DNA reads TGCAGCGTTGAGGAGACAGGGGGTACCTACGAGCAGTACTTC. The rearrangement links TRBV29-1 to TRBJ2-7, with 9 bases lining up with TRBD1. Per the germline V gene, CDR1 is SQVTM and CDR2 is ANQGSEA. This CDR3 comprises 14 residues. V shed 3 bases, J shed 2 bases, and the junction held 5 bases outside the gene matches.

The V call is TRBV15, the J call TRBJ2-7, with D unclear. V gave up 1 base and J gave up 3 bases, with 7 bases separating them. CDR1 is LNHNV and CDR2 is YYDKDF in the germline V gene (reference sequence). This CDR3 comprises 13 residues. In DNA form, the CDR3 reads TGTGCCACCAGCAGAGGGGCCGACTACGAGCAGTACTTC. It specifies CATSRGADYEQYF.

This clone was counted only a few times. The chain employs TRBV27 and TRBJ1-3; D is undetermined. Germline-derived CDR1 and CDR2 are MNHEY and SMNVEV (reference sequence). Trimming left V 6 bases short and J 3 bases short, with 9 bases between. The CDR3 is 13 amino acids. The CDR3 DNA reads TGTGCCAGCAGCCCCGTTCTTGGAAACACCATATATTTT. As protein: CASSPVLGNTIYF.

V is TRBV28 and J is TRBJ2-7; tentative D call: TRBD2 (6 bases). The V and J ends lost 3 bases and 2 bases respectively, with 8 bases between them. CDR1 and CDR2 from the germline V gene are MDHEN and SYDVKM. The CDR3 extends over 13 amino acids. Written as DNA, the CDR3 is TGTGCCAGCAGTTTGGGGGGTCCCTACGAGCAGTACTTC. Translating it yields CASSLGGPYEQYF. Complete variable domain (other parts from reference TRBV28 and TRBJ2-7): DVKVTQSSRYLVKRTGEKVFLECVQDMDHENMFWYRQDPGLGLRLIYFSYDVKMKEKGDIPEGYSVSREKKERFSLILESASTNQTSMYLCASSLGGPYEQYFGPGTRLTVT.

The CDR3 sequence: CASIPVGVGGVEQYF. The CDR3 nucleotides read TGTGCCAGCATCCCTGTAGGGGTGGGGGGTGTCGAGCAGTACTTC. The J gene is TRBJ2-7, the V gene TRBV7-9, with a tentative D call TRBD2 (6 bases). Trimming cost V 7 bases and J 6 bases, with 22 bases left between them. Germline-derived CDR1 and CDR2 are SEHNR and FQNEAQ (reference sequence). The CDR3 has 15 residues.

The chain carries TRBV7-6 and TRBJ1-2; 9 bases agree with TRBD1. This CDR3 is built from 14 residues. CDR1 is SGHVS and CDR2 is FNYEAQ in the germline V gene. J lost 7 bases, V lost 1 base, and 4 bases had no gene match. The CDR3 nucleotides are TGTGCCAGCAGCTTAGTGGGGACAGGGAGTGGCTACACCTTC. Translation gives CASSLVGTGSGYTF. The variable domain in full, with the rest retrieved from reference TRBV7-6 and TRBJ1-2, is GAGVSQSPRYKVTKRGQDVALRCDPISGHVSLYWYRQALGQGPEFLTYFNYEAQQDKSGLPNDRFSAERPEGSISTLTIQRTEQRDSAMYRCASSLVGTGSGYTFGSGTRLTVV.

The rearrangement links TRBV28 to TRBJ1-5, with 9 nucleotides matching TRBD1. Germline loops: CDR1 MDHEN, CDR2 SYDVKM. The CDR3 sequence is 15 residues long. J lost 5 bases, V lost 3 bases, and 5 bases had no gene match. In nucleotides, the CDR3 is TGTGCCAGCAGTTTCCCGGGGACAGGGTATCAGCCCCAGCATTTT. Amino acid sequence: CASSFPGTGYQPQHF.

This clone was found many times. The J gene is TRBJ2-7, the V gene TRBV27, with 7 bases fitting TRBD1. This CDR3 has 13 residues. V lost 6 bases to trimming and J lost 4 bases; unmatched junction nucleotides: 6. Germline V CDR1 and CDR2: MNHEY, SMNVEV (reference sequence). CDR3 in amino acids: CASSLTGVYEQYF. CDR3 DNA: TGTGCCAGCAGCCTTACAGGGGTTTACGAGCAGTACTTC.

The V call is TRBV13, the J call TRBJ2-5; TRBD2 matches at 8 bases. The CDR3 totals 14 residues. V dropped 3 bases and J dropped 4; count of bases not matched to a gene: 4. CDR1 PRHDT and CDR2 FYEKMQ come from the germline V gene (reference sequence). This CDR3 reads CASSLAGGLETQYF. The CDR3 DNA reads TGTGCCAGCAGCTTGGCGGGGGGCTTAGAGACCCAGTACTTC.

This clone is termed medium-sized (0.01 to 0.1%). The chain is built from TRBV5-1 and TRBJ1-2; no firm D call. CDR1 is SGHRS and CDR2 is YFSETQ in the germline V gene. This CDR3 spans 12 amino acids. The V end lost 2 bases, the J end lost 7 bases, and 9 bases lay between the germline ends. CDR3 sequence reads: CASSFEGGGYTF. CDR3 bases: TGCGCCAGCAGCTTTGAGGGCGGTGGCTACACCTTC.

By sample fraction, this clone is medium-sized (0.01 to 0.1%). The J gene is TRBJ1-3, the V gene TRBV11-2, with D perhaps TRBD1 (5 bases). The CDR3 covers 15 residues. Between the trimmed V and J ends, which lost 0 bases and 3 bases, there was a span of 9 bases. Germline-derived CDR1 and CDR2 are SGHAT and FQNNGV. CDR3 DNA: TGTGCCAGCAGCTTAGACGGGGGGGATGGAAACACCATATATTTT. This translates into CASSLDGGDGNTIYF.

This clone is labeled as medium-sized (0.01 to 0.1%). The V call is TRBV30, the J call TRBJ1-3; weak D call: TRBD1 (5 bases). Germline V gene lookup returns CDR1 GTSNPN and CDR2 SVGIG (reference sequence). Trimming stripped 0 bases from V and 2 bases from J, with 11 bases between. This CDR3 comprises 15 residues. The CDR3 nucleotides are TGTGCCTGGAGTGTACACGCAGGGACTGGAAACACCATATATTTT. Translation: CAWSVHAGTGNTIYF.

The rearrangement joins TRBV7-9 to TRBJ2-2; 9 bases align to TRBD1. CDR1 and CDR2 from the germline V gene are SEHNR and FQNEAQ (reference sequence). This CDR3 is built from 13 residues. V was pared by 8 bases and J by 5 bases, with 3 bases of the junction left unmatched. CDR3 in amino acids: CASRTGETGELFF. In DNA form, the CDR3 reads TGTGCCAGCCGGACAGGGGAGACCGGGGAGCTGTTTTTT.

This clone was observed a few times. The rearrangement joins TRBV4-1 to TRBJ1-6, with D perhaps TRBD1 (6 bases). The CDR3 runs 14 residues. Per germline, CDR1 MGHRA and CDR2 YSYEKL. Trimming removed 0 bases from V and 10 bases from J, with 10 bases in between. CDR3 in amino acids: CASSQDPRGSPLHF. CDR3 nucleotides: TGCGCCAGCAGCCAAGACCCCAGGGGCTCACCCCTCCACTTT.

The chain is built from TRBV13 and TRBJ2-5; D may be TRBD1 (5 bases). Looked up from germline, CDR1 is PRHDT and CDR2 is FYEKMQ (reference sequence). The length of the CDR3 is 14 residues. Deletions cut 3 bases from V and 0 bases from J, with 8 bases between. DNA of the CDR3: TGTGCCAGCAGCTTGAGGACAAACCAAGAGACCCAGTACTTC. As protein: CASSLRTNQETQYF. The variable domain in full, completed from reference TRBV13 and TRBJ2-5, reads AAGVIQSPRHLIKEKRETATLKCYPIPRHDTVYWYQQGPGQDPQFLISFYEKMQSDKGSIPDRFSAQQFSDYHSELNMSSLELGDSALYFCASSLRTNQETQYFGPGTRLLVL.

J is TRBJ1-1 and V is TRBV5-1, with D perhaps TRBD1 (6 bases). Germline V CDR1 and CDR2: SGHRS, YFSETQ. V lost 0 bases, J lost 6 bases, and 12 bases lay in between. CDR3 size: 14 residues. The CDR3: CASSLEGVGAEAFF. DNA of the CDR3: TGCGCCAGCAGCTTGGAGGGGGTAGGCGCTGAAGCTTTCTTT. Using reference TRBV5-1 and TRBJ1-1 for the parts outside the CDR3, the full variable domain is KAGVTQTPRYLIKTRGQQVTLSCSPISGHRSVSWYQQTPGQGLQFLFEYFSETQRNKGNFPGRFSGRQFSNSRSEMNVSTLELGDSALYLCASSLEGVGAEAFFGQGTRLTVV.

CDR3 residues: CASSFDRSRLGEQFF. The DNA of the CDR3 is TGTGCCAGCAGCTTTGACAGGTCTCGCTTGGGTGAGCAGTTCTTC. The rearrangement links TRBV5-5 to TRBJ2-1, with D tentatively TRBD1 (6 bases). V was cut by 2 bases and J by 9 bases, with 18 bases left in between. CDR3 length equals 15 residues. The germline V gene encodes CDR1 SGHKS and CDR2 YYEKEE (reference sequence).

This clone has just a few counts. The chain carries TRBV5-6 and TRBJ2-2, with D perhaps TRBD2 (5 bases). Germline CDR1 SGHDT, CDR2 YYEEEE. The CDR3 length is 16 residues. Trimming removed 4 bases at V and 4 bases at J, with 17 bases between. This CDR3 is CASSPPGKPITGELFF. The DNA of the CDR3 is TGTGCCAGCAGCCCGCCGGGGAAGCCGATCACCGGGGAGCTGTTTTTT.

This clone has a handful of counts. V is TRBV7-9 and J is TRBJ1-1; D might be TRBD1 (5 bases). The V end lost 4 bases, the J end lost 0 bases, and 9 bases lay between the germline ends. CDR1 is SEHNR and CDR2 is FQNEAQ in the germline V gene (reference sequence). The length of the CDR3 is 14 residues. CDR3 coding DNA: TGTGCCAGCAGCTCGGGACGGATGAACACTGAAGCTTTCTTT. Residues: CASSSGRMNTEAFF.

The chain recombines TRBV11-2 with TRBJ2-5; TRBD2 is a possible D gene (5 bases). This CDR3 is built from 16 residues. Between the trimmed V and J ends, which lost 5 bases and 4 bases, there was a span of 20 bases. In germline, CDR1 is SGHAT, CDR2 FQNNGV. CDR3 residues: CASSLWDAGEGETQYF. The CDR3 DNA sequence: TGTGCCAGCAGCCTTTGGGATGCTGGAGAGGGAGAGACCCAGTACTTC.

Many counts were recorded for this clone. The chain employs TRBV7-9 and TRBJ2-7; D perhaps matches TRBD2 (5 bases). The V end lost 5 bases, the J end lost 4 bases, and 12 bases lay between the germline ends. Germline loops: CDR1 SEHNR, CDR2 FQNEAQ (reference sequence). The CDR3 is 13 residues long. CDR3 amino acids: CASSLDFMYEQYF. DNA of the CDR3: TGTGCCAGCAGCCTGGACTTCATGTACGAGCAGTACTTC.

The CDR3 region is CASSVEGYGGELFF. The CDR3 region has the DNA TGTGCCAGCAGCGTCGAAGGGTATGGCGGGGAGCTGTTTTTT. V is TRBV9 and J is TRBJ2-2; D is ambiguous. The CDR3 sequence is 14 residues long. Germline CDR1 is SGDLS and CDR2 is YYNGEE. The V end lost 2 bases, the J end lost 7 bases, and 12 bases lay between the germline ends.

This clone was counted only a few times. The chain couples TRBV6-5 to TRBJ2-2; TRBD1 is a possible D gene (6 bases). Trimming took 5 bases from V and 5 from J, leaving 15 bases between them. This CDR3 has 15 amino acids. CDR1 is MNHEY, CDR2 SVGAGI, per germline. CDR3 bases: TGTGCCAGCAGTAATACAGGGATTTGGACCGGGGAGCTGTTTTTT. Residues: CASSNTGIWTGELFF.

This chain uses TRBV6-6 with TRBJ1-5; weak D call: TRBD1 (5 bases). CDR1 is MNHNY, CDR2 SVGAGI, per germline (reference sequence). Between the trimmed V and J ends, which lost 6 bases and 6 bases, there was a span of 9 bases. The CDR3 runs 12 residues. Written as DNA, the CDR3 is TGTGCCAGCAGCCAGGGAAGTCAGCCCCAGCATTTT. Translating it yields CASSQGSQPQHF.

Points on this clone: An end of the junction does not agree with germline; a read error may underlie this. This chain uses TRBV4-1 with TRBJ2-5; TRBD2 might be the D (5 bases). CDR1 is MGHRA and CDR2 is YSYEKL in the germline V gene. CDR3 length: 14 residues. The CDR3, as DNA: TGTGCCAGCAGCCAGCGGACCGTGCTTGAGACCCAGTACTTC. Encoded protein: CASSQRTVLETQYF.

The rearrangement joins TRBV12-5 to TRBJ2-1, with 8 positions matching TRBD2. J was trimmed by 2 bases and V by 3 bases; bases with no gene match: 6. Germline CDR1 is LGHNT and CDR2 is FRNRAP. The CDR3 covers 16 residues. In nucleotides, the CDR3 is TGTGCTAGTGGTTTCGAGTTAGCGGGGACCTACAATGAGCAGTTCTTC. Amino acids: CASGFELAGTYNEQFF.

The chain has TRBV6-6 and TRBJ1-5, with a weak D call TRBD1 (5 bases). Looked up from germline, CDR1 is MNHNY and CDR2 is SVGAGI (reference sequence). The V and J ends lost 2 bases and 2 bases respectively, with 7 bases between them. The CDR3 runs 14 residues. The CDR3 here is CASSYGGGNQPQHF. DNA for the CDR3: TGTGCCAGCAGTTACGGGGGAGGCAATCAGCCCCAGCATTTT.